This TCR beta chain comes out of a study of blood T cell repertoires in COVID-19. For the study at large: T cells, B-cell-depleted T cells, or PBMCs supplied cDNA or gDNA.

Participants were aged roughly 18 to 100 years from roughly 25 US areas. Cohort 3 recovery required two negative PCRs, clearance, or symptom resolution. How the authors handled the data: Amplified reference gene primers provided the basis for estimating nucleated cell counts. The table came from immunoSEQ multiplex PCR; TCRdb's copy has only in-frame clones and leaves some out. Clone size and the V and J calls come from that table; the DNA yielded D and trimming. The table lists about 330,000 clones, approximately 89% of them singletons, with under 6% in the top ten. Germline V gives CDR1 SGHRS, CDR2 YFSETQ. This CDR3 is built from 13 residues. Trimming pared 4 bases from V and 0 bases from J, leaving 8 bases between.

The clonotype comes from a man aged 30-40 years who had recovered from COVID-19. The sample consisted of PBMCs or T cells enriched from blood (not recorded which). The V gene is TRBV5-1, the J gene TRBJ2-7; D perhaps matches TRBD1 (5 bases). CDR3 DNA: TGCGCCAGCAGCGGAACAGGCTCCTACGAGCAGTACTTC. It specifies CASSGTGSYEQYF.